These 28 T cell receptor beta chains were sequenced from one sample in a study of T cells in Graves' hyperthyroidism and ophthalmopathy. What was amplified from RNA transcripts were TCR beta CDR3 regions. HTBI primers were the set used in a first-round RT-PCR of the TCR CDR3. TCRdb reanalysed the multiplex PCR reads using MiXCR and keeps one entry per CDR3 protein. The data contain 500,000 to 800,000 distinct CDR3 sequences, 45% of them singletons. The material sequenced was peripheral blood or thyroid tissue (not recorded which). These TCRs come from an adult man with Graves' disease, either hyperthyroidism or ophthalmopathy (not recorded which).

The gene calls are TRBV15 and TRBJ2-5; TRBD1 matches 7 bases. The CDR3 length is 14 residues. The germline gives CDR1 LNHNV, CDR2 YYDKDF (reference sequence). V was pared by 0 bases and J by 7 bases, with 5 bases of the junction left unmatched. CDR3 residues: CATSRDLDRATQYF. Here the CDR3 DNA reads TGTGCCACCAGCAGAGATCTAGACAGGGCGACCCAGTACTTC.

This clonotype came up a few times. V usage is TRBV20-1 and J usage is TRBJ2-7, with D possibly being TRBD1 or TRBD2 (5 bases each). The CDR3 has 13 residues. In germline, CDR1 is DFQATT, CDR2 SNEGSKA (reference sequence). V was pared by 5 bases and J by 2 bases, with 13 bases between. CDR3 region: CSAYGRGAYEQYF. The CDR3 nucleotides read TGCAGTGCTTACGGGCGAGGGGCCTACGAGCAGTACTTC.

This clonotype was seen a few times. The V call is TRBV29-1, the J call TRBJ2-7, with 9 positions matching TRBD1. Germline values: CDR1 SQVTM, CDR2 ANQGSEA. The length of the CDR3 is 12 residues. The ends lost 6 bases at V and 6 bases at J; junction bases unmatched: 6. This chain's CDR3 is CSVEDRGSEQYF. As DNA, the CDR3 is TGCAGCGTCGAGGACAGGGGTAGCGAGCAGTACTTC.

A word on this clonotype: Since a much larger clone is just one base distant, this may be a read error. The chain is built from TRBV10-3 and TRBJ2-7; no clear D gene. The germline gives CDR1 ENHRY, CDR2 SYGVKD. The CDR3 runs to 13 residues. The CDR3 DNA reads as TGTGCCACCAGTGAGGTAGGGAACTACGAGCAGTACTTC. Its translation: CATSEVGNYEQYF.

The rearrangement links TRBV10-3 to TRBJ1-6; TRBD1 matches 7 bases. The CDR3 extends over 16 amino acids. Trimming removed 2 bases from V and 3 bases from J; junction bases left unmatched: 4. Germline V gene lookup returns CDR1 ENHRY and CDR2 SYGVKD. The CDR3 DNA reads as TGTGCCATCAGTGAGGGGGGGACAGACTATAATTCACCCCTCCACTTT. This translates into CAISEGGTDYNSPLHF.

In its sample, this clonotype was seen a few times. The chain joins TRBV12-3 or TRBV12-4 to TRBJ2-2; a possible D gene is TRBD1 (6 bases). CDR3 length: 16 residues. V gave up 1 base and J gave up 4 bases, with 13 bases separating them. The chain's CDR3 is CASSLVEPGVTGELFF. CDR3 DNA sequence: TGTGCCAGCAGTTTAGTCGAGCCAGGGGTCACCGGGGAGCTGTTTTTT.

This clonotype was seen a few times. The V and J genes are TRBV6-6 and TRBJ1-5, with a possible D match to TRBD1 (5 bases). CDR1 MNHNY and CDR2 SVGAGI come from the germline V gene (reference sequence). V was clipped by 5 bases and J by 6 bases, with 14 bases between them. CDR3 size: 14 residues. The chain's CDR3 is CASSEKRQGQPQHF. In DNA form, the CDR3 reads TGTGCCAGCAGTGAAAAAAGGCAGGGTCAGCCCCAGCATTTT.

This clonotype was observed at least ten times. The CDR3 loop reads CASSLLGRQTYEQYF. Written as DNA, the CDR3 is TGTGCCAGCAGCTTATTGGGGCGACAGACCTACGAGCAGTACTTC. V usage is TRBV7-2 and J usage is TRBJ2-7; perhaps TRBD1 as D (5 bases). This CDR3 is built from 15 residues. Trimming pared 2 bases from V and 2 bases from J, leaving 13 bases between. Germline CDR1 is SGHTA and CDR2 is FQGNSA.

The chain uses TRBV19 and TRBJ1-6; D is undetermined. The length of the CDR3 is 15 residues. The V end lost 2 bases, the J end lost 6 bases, and 11 bases lay between the germline ends. Per the germline V gene, CDR1 is LNHDA and CDR2 is SQIVND (reference sequence). The CDR3 region is CASSILREINSPLHF. DNA of the CDR3: TGTGCCAGTAGTATACTACGGGAAATTAATTCACCCCTCCACTTT.

V gene TRBV29-1 combines with J gene TRBJ2-5; the D gene could be TRBD1 or TRBD2 (5 bases each). Trimming removed 4 bases from V and 3 bases from J, with 15 bases in between. The CDR3 consists of 14 residues. The germline V gene has CDR1 SQVTM and CDR2 ANQGSEA. The CDR3 loop is CSVALGRLEETQYF. CDR3 DNA sequence: TGCAGCGTTGCTTTGGGACGTCTCGAAGAGACCCAGTACTTC. The entire variable domain, with the rest obtained from reference TRBV29-1 and TRBJ2-5, is as follows: SAVISQKPSRDICQRGTSLTIQCQVDSQVTMMFWYRQQPGQSLTLIATANQGSEATYESGFVIDKFPISRPNLTFSTLTVSNMSPEDSSIYLCSVALGRLEETQYFGPGTRLLVL.

This clonotype was detected only a few times. J is TRBJ1-5 and V is TRBV2; 8 positions match TRBD1. Germline V lookup: CDR1 SNHLY, CDR2 FYNNEI. The CDR3 is made up of 16 amino acids. Unmatched junction bases numbered 8, after V lost 5 bases and J lost 2 bases. CDR3 bases: TGTGCCAGCAGTCGCGTCCCGGGACAGGGCAATCAGCCCCAGCATTTT. It codes for CASSRVPGQGNQPQHF.

As for this clonotype: This may come from a read error, since a much larger clone is one base off. The chain is built from TRBV29-1 and TRBJ1-1; D is unclear. Germline-derived CDR1 and CDR2 are SQVTM and ANQGSEA. The V end was cut by 4 bases, the J end by 1 base, with 7 bases between. The CDR3 is made up of 12 amino acids. Here the CDR3 DNA reads TGCAGCGTTGGAAAAGGGAACACTGAAGCTTTCTTT. As protein: CSVGKGNTEAFF.

This clonotype was observed at least ten times. The chain combines TRBV2 with TRBJ1-2; 7 bases are a match to TRBD1. This CDR3 region has 13 residues. CDR1 and CDR2 (germline): SNHLY, FYNNEI. Trimming removed 9 bases from V and 6 bases from J; junction bases left unmatched: 10. CDR3 DNA: TGTGCCAGGGTACCAGGGGGGTCGCATGGCTACACCTTC. Translation gives CARVPGGSHGYTF.

This clonotype has a count of ten or more. V usage is TRBV7-9 and J usage is TRBJ1-1; TRBD1 agrees at 8 bases. Per germline, CDR1 SEHNR and CDR2 FQNEAQ (reference sequence). J lost 3 bases, V lost 1 base, and 4 bases had no gene match. This CDR3 is built from 15 residues. This chain's CDR3 is CASSLGDRTHTEAFF. As DNA, the CDR3 is TGTGCCAGCAGCTTAGGGGACAGGACCCACACTGAAGCTTTCTTT. The entire variable domain, with the rest obtained from reference TRBV7-9 and TRBJ1-1, is as follows: DTGVSQNPRHKITKRGQNVTFRCDPISEHNRLYWYRQTLGQGPEFLTYFQNEAQLEKSRLLSDRFSAERPKGSFSTLEIQRTEQGDSAMYLCASSLGDRTHTEAFFGQGTRLTVV.

In regard to this clonotype: A read error may explain this, as a much larger clone is one base away. This chain links TRBV7-9 with TRBJ2-7, with D possibly matching TRBD2 (6 bases). The CDR3 is 14 residues long. CDR1 and CDR2 (germline): SEHNR, FQNEAQ (reference sequence). With 5 bases removed from V and 3 bases from J, the gap between germline ends came to 14 bases. CDR3 bases: TGTGCCAGCAGCATCCAACTAGCCTTCTACGAGCAGTACTTC. Translated: CASSIQLAFYEQYF.

Notes on this clonotype: A much larger clone is a single base away; this may be a read error. The genes are TRBV29-1 and TRBJ2-7; a weak D match, TRBD2 (6 bases). Trimming stripped 1 base from V and 6 bases from J, with 7 bases between. Germline assignment: CDR1 SQVTM and CDR2 ANQGSEA. CDR3 length: 11 residues. Written as DNA, the CDR3 is TGCAGCGTTGAAGTGGGGGGCGAGCAGTACTTC. Translated: CSVEVGGEQYF.

About this clonotype: Since the CDR3 does not end with the conserved phenylalanine or tryptophan, this likely comes from a read error. The DNA is left out, because the CDR3 cannot be placed on it with certainty; the CDR3 is given as TCRdb lists it. The chain links TRBV2 to TRBJ1-4; TRBD1, as called in the table, went unchecked against the DNA. CDR1 and CDR2 (germline): SNHLY, FYNNEI. From its first to its last residue, the CDR3 has 10 amino acids. The CDR3 protein is CASSDVGGYY.

The sample holds many counts of this clonotype. The V and J genes are TRBV12-3 or TRBV12-4 and TRBJ1-5, with D possibly TRBD1 on 5 matching bases. The V end was cut by 6 bases, the J end by 7 bases, with 13 bases between. This CDR3 is built from 13 residues. In DNA form, the CDR3 reads TGTGCCAGCAGGCGGGGGTTTGGACAGCCCCAGCATTTT. Protein product: CASRRGFGQPQHF.

This clonotype occurred many times. V gene TRBV2 combines with J gene TRBJ1-1; D gene uncertain. CDR1 and CDR2 from the germline V gene are SNHLY and FYNNEI. V lost 4 bases to trimming and J lost 1 base, with 7 bases between them. This CDR3 is 13 amino acids long. CDR3 loop: CASSVEKNTEAFF. The CDR3, as DNA: TGTGCCAGCAGTGTAGAGAAGAACACTGAAGCTTTCTTT.

Concerning this clonotype itself: A much larger clone lies one base from this, so it may be a read error. The chain combines TRBV29-1 with TRBJ1-1, with D unresolved. Germline V gives CDR1 SQVTM, CDR2 ANQGSEA. The CDR3 runs to 12 residues. Between the trimmed V and J ends, which lost 8 bases and 7 bases, there was a span of 17 bases. The DNA of the CDR3 is TGCAGCTATCACGGAAACTGGGGTGAAGCTTTCTTT. This codes for CSYHGNWGEAFF.

The CDR3: CASSIAGFTEAFF. DNA of the CDR3: TGTGCCAGTAGTATCGCAGGGTTCACTGAAGCTTTCTTT. V is TRBV19 and J is TRBJ1-1; TRBD1 might be the D (5 bases). V lost 3 bases, J lost 4 bases, and 9 bases lay in between. This CDR3 is 13 amino acids long. Germline CDR1 and CDR2: LNHDA and SQIVND (reference sequence).

The V and J genes are TRBV10-3 and TRBJ1-6; TRBD1 matches at 7 bases. The CDR3 is 16 residues long. Germline V gene lookup returns CDR1 ENHRY and CDR2 SYGVKD. V shed 6 bases and J 9 bases; nucleotides not matched to a gene: 14. CDR3 DNA: TGTGCCATCAGCCCAAGGACAGGTTCGGCTGGTTCACCCCTCCACTTT. As protein: CAISPRTGSAGSPLHF.

The chain joins TRBV13 to TRBJ2-7; TRBD1 agrees at 8 bases. Germline CDR1 is PRHDT and CDR2 is FYEKMQ (reference sequence). Germline trimming cut 5 bases from V and 1 base from J; bases unmatched to any gene: 4. This CDR3 has 14 residues. CDR3 amino acids: CASSGQGLSYEQYF. Here the CDR3 DNA reads TGTGCCAGCAGCGGACAGGGACTTTCCTACGAGCAGTACTTC.

V and J are TRBV29-1 and TRBJ2-7, with TRBD1 identical over 8 bases. Germline V gives CDR1 SQVTM, CDR2 ANQGSEA. The CDR3 covers 13 residues. Trimming removed 3 bases from V and 7 bases from J; junction bases left unmatched: 8. The CDR3 DNA is TGCAGCGTTGACAGGGGGCTGACAGGGGAGCAGTACTTC. It translates to CSVDRGLTGEQYF.

This clonotype was counted many times. The rearrangement uses TRBV14 and TRBJ1-1; possibly TRBD1 for D (5 bases). Trimming removed 4 bases from V and 3 bases from J, with 9 bases in between. This CDR3 comprises 13 residues. Germline V gene lookup returns CDR1 SGHDN and CDR2 FVKESK. The CDR3 DNA is TGTGCCAGCAGCCCGGGGGTTTACACTGAAGCTTTCTTT. Its translation is CASSPGVYTEAFF.

This clonotype turned up a few times. V and J are TRBV20-1 and TRBJ2-5; weak D call: TRBD2 (5 bases). The CDR3 has 16 residues. Germline values: CDR1 DFQATT, CDR2 SNEGSKA (reference sequence). V dropped 3 bases and J dropped 0 bases, with 17 bases sitting between them. The chain's CDR3 is CSASPGGGDYQETQYF. The CDR3 DNA is TGCAGTGCTAGCCCCGGCGGAGGAGATTACCAAGAGACCCAGTACTTC.

The gene calls are TRBV5-1 and TRBJ2-5; 7 bases match TRBD2. The CDR3 is made up of 14 amino acids. Germline loops: CDR1 SGHRS, CDR2 YFSETQ. The V segment lost 4 bases and the J segment 3 bases; nucleotides outside the gene matches: 6. The CDR3 loop is CASSAGLVKETQYF. The CDR3 bases are TGCGCCAGCAGCGCTGGACTAGTCAAAGAGACCCAGTACTTC.

The table lists this clonotype with a few counts. The chain has TRBV20-1 and TRBJ1-1; D unresolved. Germline CDR1 is DFQATT and CDR2 is SNEGSKA (reference sequence). This CDR3 contains 13 residues. V was trimmed by 6 bases and J by 5 bases, leaving 16 bases between them. The CDR3 nucleotides read TGCAGTGCCAAGGTTGGGGTTGGGACTGAAGCTTTCTTT. This gives the protein CSAKVGVGTEAFF.